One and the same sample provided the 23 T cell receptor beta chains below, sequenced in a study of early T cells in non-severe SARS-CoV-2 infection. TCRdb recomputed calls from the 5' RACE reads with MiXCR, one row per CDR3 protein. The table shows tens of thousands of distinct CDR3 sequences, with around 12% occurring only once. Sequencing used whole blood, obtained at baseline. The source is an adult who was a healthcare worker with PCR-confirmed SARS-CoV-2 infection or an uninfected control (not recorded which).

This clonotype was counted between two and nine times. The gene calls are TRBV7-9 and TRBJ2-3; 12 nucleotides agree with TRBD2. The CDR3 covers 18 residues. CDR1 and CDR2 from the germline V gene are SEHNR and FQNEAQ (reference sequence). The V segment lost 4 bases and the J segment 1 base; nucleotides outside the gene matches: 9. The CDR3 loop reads CASSSPLAGGPGTDTQYF. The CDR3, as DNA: TGTGCCAGCAGCTCCCCACTAGCGGGGGGTCCAGGCACAGATACGCAGTATTTT.

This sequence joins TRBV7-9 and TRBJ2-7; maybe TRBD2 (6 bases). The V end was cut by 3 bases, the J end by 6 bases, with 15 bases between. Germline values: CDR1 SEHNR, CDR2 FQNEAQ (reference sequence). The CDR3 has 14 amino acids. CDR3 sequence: CASSLGGLRAEQYF. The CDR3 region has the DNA TGTGCCAGCAGCTTGGGAGGACTTCGAGCCGAGCAGTACTTC. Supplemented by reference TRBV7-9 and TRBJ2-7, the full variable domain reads DTGVSQNPRHKITKRGQNVTFRCDPISEHNRLYWYRQTLGQGPEFLTYFQNEAQLEKSRLLSDRFSAERPKGSFSTLEIQRTEQGDSAMYLCASSLGGLRAEQYFGPGTRLTVT.

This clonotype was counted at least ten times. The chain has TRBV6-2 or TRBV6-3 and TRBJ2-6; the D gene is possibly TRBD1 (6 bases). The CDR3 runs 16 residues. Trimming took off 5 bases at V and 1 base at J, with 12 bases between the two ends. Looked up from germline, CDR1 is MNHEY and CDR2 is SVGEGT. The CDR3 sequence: CASSRSTGSGANVLTF. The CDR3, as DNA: TGTGCCAGCAGTCGGAGTACAGGGTCTGGGGCCAACGTCCTGACTTTC.

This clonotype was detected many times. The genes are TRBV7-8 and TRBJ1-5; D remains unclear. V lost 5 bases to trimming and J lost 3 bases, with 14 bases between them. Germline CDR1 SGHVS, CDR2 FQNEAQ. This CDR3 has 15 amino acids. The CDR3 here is CASSPRWQFNQPQHF. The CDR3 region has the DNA TGTGCCAGCAGCCCCCGGTGGCAGTTCAATCAGCCCCAGCATTTT.

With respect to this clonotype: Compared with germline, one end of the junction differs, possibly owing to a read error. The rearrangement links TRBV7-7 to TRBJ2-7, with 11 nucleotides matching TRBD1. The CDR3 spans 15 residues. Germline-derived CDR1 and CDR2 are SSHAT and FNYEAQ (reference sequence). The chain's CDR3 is CASSPGQGAGKEQYF. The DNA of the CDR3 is TGTGCTAGCAGCCCCGGACAGGGGGCCGGAAAGGAGCAGTACTTC.

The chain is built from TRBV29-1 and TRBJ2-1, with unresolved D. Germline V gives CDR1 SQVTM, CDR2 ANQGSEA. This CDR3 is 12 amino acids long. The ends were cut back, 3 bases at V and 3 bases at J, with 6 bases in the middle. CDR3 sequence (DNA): TGCAGCGTTGACACAGTCTACAATGAGCAGTTCTTC. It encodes CSVDTVYNEQFF.

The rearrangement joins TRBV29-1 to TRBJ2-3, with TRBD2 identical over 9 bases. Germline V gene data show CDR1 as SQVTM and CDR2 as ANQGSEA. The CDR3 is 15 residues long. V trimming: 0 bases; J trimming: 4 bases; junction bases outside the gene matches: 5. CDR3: CSVEEGAGGSDTQYF. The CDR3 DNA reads TGCAGCGTTGAAGAAGGGGCGGGGGGGTCAGATACGCAGTATTTT.

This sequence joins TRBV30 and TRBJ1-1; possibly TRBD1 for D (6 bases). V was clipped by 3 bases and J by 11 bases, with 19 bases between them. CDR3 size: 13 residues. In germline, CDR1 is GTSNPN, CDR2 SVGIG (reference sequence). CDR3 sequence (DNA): TGTGCCTGGAGATTAGGGTCAGGGGTCGTCGCTTTCTTT. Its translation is CAWRLGSGVVAFF.

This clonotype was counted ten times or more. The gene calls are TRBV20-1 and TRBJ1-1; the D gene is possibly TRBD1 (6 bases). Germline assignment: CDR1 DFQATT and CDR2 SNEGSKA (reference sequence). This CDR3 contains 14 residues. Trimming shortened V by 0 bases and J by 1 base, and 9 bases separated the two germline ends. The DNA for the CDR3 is TGCAGTGCTAGAGAACAGGGACGGAACACTGAAGCTTTCTTT. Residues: CSAREQGRNTEAFF.

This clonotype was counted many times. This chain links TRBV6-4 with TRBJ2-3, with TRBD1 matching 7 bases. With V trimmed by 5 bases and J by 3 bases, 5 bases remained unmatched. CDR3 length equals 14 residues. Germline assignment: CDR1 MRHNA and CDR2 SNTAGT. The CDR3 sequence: CASSPEGATDTQYF. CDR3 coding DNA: TGTGCCAGCAGTCCCGAGGGGGCAACAGATACGCAGTATTTT.

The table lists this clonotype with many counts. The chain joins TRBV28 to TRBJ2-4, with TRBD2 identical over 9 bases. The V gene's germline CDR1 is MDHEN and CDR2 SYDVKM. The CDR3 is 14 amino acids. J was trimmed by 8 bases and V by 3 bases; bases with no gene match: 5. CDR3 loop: CASSLSGRKDIQYF. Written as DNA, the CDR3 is TGTGCCAGCAGTTTGAGCGGGAGGAAGGACATTCAGTACTTC. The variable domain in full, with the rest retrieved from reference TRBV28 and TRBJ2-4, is DVKVTQSSRYLVKRTGEKVFLECVQDMDHENMFWYRQDPGLGLRLIYFSYDVKMKEKGDIPEGYSVSREKKERFSLILESASTNQTSMYLCASSLSGRKDIQYFGAGTRLSVL.

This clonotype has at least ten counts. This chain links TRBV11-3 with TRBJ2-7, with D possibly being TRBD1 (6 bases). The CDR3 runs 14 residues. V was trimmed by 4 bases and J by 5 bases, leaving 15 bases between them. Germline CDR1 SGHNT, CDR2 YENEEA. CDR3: CASSSSGRGHEQYF. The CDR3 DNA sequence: TGTGCCAGCAGCTCTTCTGGCAGGGGTCACGAGCAGTACTTC.

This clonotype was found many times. The CDR3 nucleotides are TGCGCCAGCAGCCAAGATGAAGGCGGGAGGGCCTACAATGAGCAGTTCTTC. This codes for CASSQDEGGRAYNEQFF. The chain couples TRBV4-3 to TRBJ2-1, with 9 nucleotides matching TRBD2. Germline trimming cut 0 bases from V and 2 bases from J; bases unmatched to any gene: 5. CDR1 and CDR2 (germline): LGHNA, YSLEER. The CDR3 loop spans 17 amino acids.

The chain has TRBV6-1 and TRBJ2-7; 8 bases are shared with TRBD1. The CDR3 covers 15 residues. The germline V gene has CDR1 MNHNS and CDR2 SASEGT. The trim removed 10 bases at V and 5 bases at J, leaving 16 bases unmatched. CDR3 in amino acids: CATQGGKGTGHEQYF. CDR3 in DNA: TGTGCCACACAGGGGGGTAAGGGGACCGGTCACGAGCAGTACTTC.

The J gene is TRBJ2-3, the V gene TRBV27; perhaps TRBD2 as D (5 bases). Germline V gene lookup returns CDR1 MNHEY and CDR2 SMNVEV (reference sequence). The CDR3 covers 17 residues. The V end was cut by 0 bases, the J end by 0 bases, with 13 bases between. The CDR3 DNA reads TGTGCCAGCAGTTTATCCGCAGGTTGGACTAGCACAGATACGCAGTATTTT. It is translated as CASSLSAGWTSTDTQYF.

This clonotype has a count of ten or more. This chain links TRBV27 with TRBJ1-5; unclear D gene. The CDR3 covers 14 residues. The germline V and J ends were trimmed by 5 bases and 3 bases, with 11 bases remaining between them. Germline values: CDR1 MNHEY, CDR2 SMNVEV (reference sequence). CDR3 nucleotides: TGTGCCAGCAGTGCTCTTGGGGTCAATCAGCCCCAGCATTTT. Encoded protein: CASSALGVNQPQHF.

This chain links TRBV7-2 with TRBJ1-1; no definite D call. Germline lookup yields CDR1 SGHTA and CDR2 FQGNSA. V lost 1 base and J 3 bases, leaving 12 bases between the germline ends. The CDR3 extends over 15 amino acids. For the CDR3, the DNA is TGTGCCAGCAGCTTAGGCAGCGGAATGGACACTGAAGCTTTCTTT. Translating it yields CASSLGSGMDTEAFF.

The CDR3 loop is CASSELAAGSYNEQFF. The CDR3 DNA reads as TGCGCCAGCAGCGAACTAGCGGCGGGATCCTACAATGAGCAGTTCTTC. The chain has TRBV5-1 and TRBJ2-1, with 8 bases matching TRBD2. The CDR3 has 16 amino acids. Germline V gives CDR1 SGHRS, CDR2 YFSETQ. V was clipped by 4 bases and J by 1 base; unmatched bases: 7.

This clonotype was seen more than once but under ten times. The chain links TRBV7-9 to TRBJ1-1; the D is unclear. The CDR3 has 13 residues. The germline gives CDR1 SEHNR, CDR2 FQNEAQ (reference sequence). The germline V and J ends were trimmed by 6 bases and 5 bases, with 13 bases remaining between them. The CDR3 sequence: CASRRAAETEAFF. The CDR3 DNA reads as TGTGCCAGCAGGCGGGCCGCAGAAACTGAAGCTTTCTTT.

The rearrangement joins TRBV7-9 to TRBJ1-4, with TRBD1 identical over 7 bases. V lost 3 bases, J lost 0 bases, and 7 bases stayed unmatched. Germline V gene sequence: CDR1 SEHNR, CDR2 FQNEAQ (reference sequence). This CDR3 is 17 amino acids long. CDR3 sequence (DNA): TGTGCCAGCAGCTTCACCCCGGGACAGTCAACTAATGAAAAACTGTTTTTT. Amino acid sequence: CASSFTPGQSTNEKLFF.

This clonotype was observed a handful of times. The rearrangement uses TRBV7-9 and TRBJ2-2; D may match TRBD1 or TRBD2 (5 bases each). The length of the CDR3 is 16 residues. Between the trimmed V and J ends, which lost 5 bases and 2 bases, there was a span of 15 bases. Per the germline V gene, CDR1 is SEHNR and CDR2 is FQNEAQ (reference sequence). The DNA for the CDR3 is TGTGCCAGCAGCCGAACCGGGACGGAAAACACCGGGGAGCTGTTTTTT. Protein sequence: CASSRTGTENTGELFF. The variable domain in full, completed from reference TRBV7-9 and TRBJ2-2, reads DTGVSQNPRHKITKRGQNVTFRCDPISEHNRLYWYRQTLGQGPEFLTYFQNEAQLEKSRLLSDRFSAERPKGSFSTLEIQRTEQGDSAMYLCASSRTGTENTGELFFGEGSRLTVL.

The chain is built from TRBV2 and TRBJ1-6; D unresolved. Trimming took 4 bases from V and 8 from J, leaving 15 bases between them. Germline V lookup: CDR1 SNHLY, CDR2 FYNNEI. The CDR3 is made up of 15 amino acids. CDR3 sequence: CASSVSDGDYSPLHF. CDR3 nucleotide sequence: TGTGCCAGCAGTGTCTCCGACGGCGATTATTCACCCCTCCACTTT. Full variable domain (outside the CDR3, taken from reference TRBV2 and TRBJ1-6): EPEVTQTPSHQVTQMGQEVILRCVPISNHLYFYWYRQILGQKVEFLVSFYNNEISEKSEIFDDQFSVERPDGSNFTLKIRSTKLEDSAMYFCASSVSDGDYSPLHFGNGTRLTVT.

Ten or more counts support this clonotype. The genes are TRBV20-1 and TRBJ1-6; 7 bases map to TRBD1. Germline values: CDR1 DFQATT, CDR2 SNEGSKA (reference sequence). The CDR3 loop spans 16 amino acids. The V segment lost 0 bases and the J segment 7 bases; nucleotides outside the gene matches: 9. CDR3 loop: CSARDAQGSGNSPLHF. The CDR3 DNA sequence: TGCAGTGCTAGAGATGCACAGGGGAGTGGAAATTCACCCCTCCACTTT.